A single sample gave rise to the 5 T cell receptor beta chains below, sequenced in a study of cytomegalovirus exposure and HLA in healthy donors. Repertoires were generated with immunoSEQ multiplex PCR, while TCRdb's copy carries only in-frame clones and drops some. This sample carries approximately 150,000 clones, roughly 87% of them seen once, and the ten largest clones take roughly 4.3%. Sequencing input: PBMCs. The receptors here all came from a man between 18 and 29 years old in good health and CMV-seropositive.

Here the CDR3 DNA reads TGTGCCAGCAGTTTAGACAGGGGATGGGAAAAACTGTTTTTT. It translates to CASSLDRGWEKLFF. The chain is built from TRBV28 and TRBJ1-4, with 8 bases that match TRBD1. This CDR3 has 14 residues. The trim removed 2 bases at V and 8 bases at J, leaving 4 bases unmatched. From germline, CDR1 is MDHEN and CDR2 SYDVKM.

This sequence joins TRBV28 and TRBJ1-5; D possibly corresponds to TRBD1 (6 bases). Deletions cut 8 bases from V and 2 bases from J, with 13 bases between. CDR1 is MDHEN, CDR2 SYDVKM, per germline. CDR3 length equals 14 residues. The CDR3: CASSGTLGNQPQHF. DNA for the CDR3: TGTGCCAGCTCTGGGACATTGGGCAATCAGCCCCAGCATTTT.

The rearrangement links TRBV13 to TRBJ2-1, with 7 positions matching TRBD2. CDR1 and CDR2 from the germline V gene are PRHDT and FYEKMQ (reference sequence). The CDR3 has 16 amino acids. J was trimmed by 0 bases and V by 4 bases; bases with no gene match: 6. The CDR3 nucleotides read TGTGCCAGCAGCTCACTCCGGACTAGCTCCTACAATGAGCAGTTCTTC. It is translated as CASSSLRTSSYNEQFF.

The chain is built from TRBV9 and TRBJ2-3, with D maybe TRBD2 (6 bases). The CDR3 has 16 amino acids. V shed 4 bases and J shed 2 bases, with 17 bases lying between them. The germline CDR1 and CDR2 sequences are SGDLS and YYNGEE. For the CDR3, the DNA is TGTGCCAGCAGCCCCCGGGGTAGCGGAGTCACAGATACGCAGTATTTT. This gives the protein CASSPRGSGVTDTQYF. Based on the CDR3 plus reference TRBV9 and TRBJ2-3, the full variable domain is DSGVTQTPKHLITATGQRVTLRCSPRSGDLSVYWYQQSLDQGLQFLIQYYNGEERAKGNILERFSAQQFPDLHSELNLSSLELGDSALYFCASSPRGSGVTDTQYFGPGTRLTVL.

In its sample, this clone was seen once. This rearrangement joins TRBV19 to TRBJ1-4; TRBD1 is a possible D gene (5 bases). Germline V gene lookup returns CDR1 LNHDA and CDR2 SQIVND (reference sequence). V lost 5 bases and J 8 bases, leaving 15 bases between the germline ends. This CDR3 region has 14 residues. The CDR3 nucleotides read TGTGCCAGTAGTCTTTCAGGGTTCAGCGAAAAACTGTTTTTT. This codes for CASSLSGFSEKLFF.